This TCR beta chain comes out of a study of control samples from healthy donors and cancer patients. Assay used: immunoSEQ multiplex PCR; TCRdb lists only in-frame clones, some missing. Altogether about 180,000 clones are present, around 90% being singletons, with the ten largest covering over 1.1%. The germline gives CDR1 SGHDT, CDR2 YYEEEE. Trimming at V came to 4 bases and at J to 1 base, leaving 4 bases not matched to a gene. The CDR3 totals 15 residues. The sequenced material came from blood. The source is a man between 25 and 39 years old in good health. The rearrangement uses TRBV5-6 and TRBJ1-3; 8 bases agree with TRBD1. CDR3 sequence reads: CASSAGTGSGNTIYF. CDR3 nucleotide sequence: TGTGCCAGCAGCGCCGGGACAGGTTCTGGAAACACCATATATTTT.